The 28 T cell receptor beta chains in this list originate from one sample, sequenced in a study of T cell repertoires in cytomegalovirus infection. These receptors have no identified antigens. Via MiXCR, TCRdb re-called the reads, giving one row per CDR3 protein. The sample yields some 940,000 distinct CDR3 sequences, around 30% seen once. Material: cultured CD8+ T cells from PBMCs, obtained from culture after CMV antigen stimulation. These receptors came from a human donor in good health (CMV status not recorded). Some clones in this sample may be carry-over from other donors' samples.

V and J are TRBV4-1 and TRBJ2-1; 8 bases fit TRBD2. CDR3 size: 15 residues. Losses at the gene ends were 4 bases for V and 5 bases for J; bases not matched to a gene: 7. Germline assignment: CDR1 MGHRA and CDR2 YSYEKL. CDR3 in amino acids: CASSPGRASDNEQFF. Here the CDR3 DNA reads TGCGCCAGCAGCCCCGGGAGGGCTAGCGACAATGAGCAGTTCTTC.

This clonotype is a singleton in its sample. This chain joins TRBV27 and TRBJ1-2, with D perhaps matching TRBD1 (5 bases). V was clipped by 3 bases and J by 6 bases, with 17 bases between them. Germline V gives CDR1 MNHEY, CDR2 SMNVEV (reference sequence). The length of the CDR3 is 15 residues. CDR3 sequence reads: CASSLLSDIWHGYTF. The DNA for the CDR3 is TGTGCCAGCAGTTTGTTATCGGACATCTGGCATGGCTACACCTTC.

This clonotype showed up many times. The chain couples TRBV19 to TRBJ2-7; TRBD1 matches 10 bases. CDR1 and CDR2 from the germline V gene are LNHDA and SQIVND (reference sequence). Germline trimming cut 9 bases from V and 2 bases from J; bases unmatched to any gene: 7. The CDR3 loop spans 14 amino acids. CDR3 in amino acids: CASSPGQGAYEQYF. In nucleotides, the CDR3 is TGTGCCAGCAGCCCCGGACAGGGGGCCTACGAGCAGTACTTC.

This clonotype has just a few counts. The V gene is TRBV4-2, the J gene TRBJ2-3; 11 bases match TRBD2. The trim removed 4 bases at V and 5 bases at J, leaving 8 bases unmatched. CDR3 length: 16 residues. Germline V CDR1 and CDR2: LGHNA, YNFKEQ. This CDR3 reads CASSPGTSGREDTQYF. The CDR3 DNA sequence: TGTGCCAGCAGCCCGGGGACTAGCGGCCGAGAAGATACGCAGTATTTT.

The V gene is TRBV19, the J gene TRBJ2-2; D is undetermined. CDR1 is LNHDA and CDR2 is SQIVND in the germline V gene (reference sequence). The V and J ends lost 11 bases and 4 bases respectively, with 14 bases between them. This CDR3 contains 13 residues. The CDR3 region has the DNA TGTGCCGCGGTGGGTTCTGGCACCGGGGAGCTGTTTTTT. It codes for CAAVGSGTGELFF.

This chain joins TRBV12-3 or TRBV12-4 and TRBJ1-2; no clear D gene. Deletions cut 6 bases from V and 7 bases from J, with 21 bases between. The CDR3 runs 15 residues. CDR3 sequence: CASSIGVAIPSGYTF. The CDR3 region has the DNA TGTGCCAGCAGCATCGGGGTGGCGATTCCGAGTGGCTACACCTTC.

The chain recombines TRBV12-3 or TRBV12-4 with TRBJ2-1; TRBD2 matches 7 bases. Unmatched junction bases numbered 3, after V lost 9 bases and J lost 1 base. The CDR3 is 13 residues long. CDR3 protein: CASRDYSYNEQFF. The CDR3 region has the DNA TGTGCCAGTCGGGACTATTCCTACAATGAGCAGTTCTTC.

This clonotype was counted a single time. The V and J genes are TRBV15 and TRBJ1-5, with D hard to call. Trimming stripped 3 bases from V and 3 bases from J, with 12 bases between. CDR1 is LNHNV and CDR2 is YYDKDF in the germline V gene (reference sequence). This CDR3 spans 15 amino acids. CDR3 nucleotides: TGTGCCACCAGCAGTACCCGGGAGAACAATCAGCCCCAGCATTTT. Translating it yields CATSSTRENNQPQHF.

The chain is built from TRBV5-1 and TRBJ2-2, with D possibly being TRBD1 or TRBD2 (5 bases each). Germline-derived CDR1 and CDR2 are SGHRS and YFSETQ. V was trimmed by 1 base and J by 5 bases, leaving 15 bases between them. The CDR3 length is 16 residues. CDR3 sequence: CASSLNPPGLTGELFF. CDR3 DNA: TGCGCCAGCAGCTTGAACCCACCGGGGCTAACCGGGGAGCTGTTTTTT.

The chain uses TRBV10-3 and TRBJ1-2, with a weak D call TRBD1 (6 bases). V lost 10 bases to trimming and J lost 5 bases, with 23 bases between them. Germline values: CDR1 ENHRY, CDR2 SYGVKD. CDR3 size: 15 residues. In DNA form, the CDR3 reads TGTGCCACTTCCTCTTCGTCAGGGGATGGTTATGGCTACACCTTC. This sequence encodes CATSSSSGDGYGYTF.

The CDR3 bases are TGTGCCAGCAGCCTTCGCCTTGGGGGAGACACTGAAGCTTTCTTT. Protein product: CASSLRLGGDTEAFF. This chain uses TRBV7-2 with TRBJ1-1; a weak D match, TRBD1 (5 bases). This CDR3 is built from 15 residues. CDR1 and CDR2 from the germline V gene are SGHTA and FQGNSA. V was shortened by 5 bases and J by 3 bases, with 16 bases between the two germline ends.

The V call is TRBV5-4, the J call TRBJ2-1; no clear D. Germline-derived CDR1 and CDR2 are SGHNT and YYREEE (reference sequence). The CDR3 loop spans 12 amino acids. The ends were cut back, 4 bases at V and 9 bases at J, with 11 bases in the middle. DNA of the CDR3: TGTGCCAGCAGCGGTAGTGGGTTTGAGCAGTTCTTC. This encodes CASSGSGFEQFF.

The CDR3 sequence: CASSLRTGGGKETQYF. The CDR3 DNA is TGCGCCAGCAGCCTCAGGACAGGAGGGGGAAAAGAGACCCAGTACTTC. V and J are TRBV4-3 and TRBJ2-5; TRBD1 is a possible D gene (7 bases). V dropped 4 bases and J dropped 3 bases, with 18 bases sitting between them. Germline assignment: CDR1 LGHNA and CDR2 YSLEER. CDR3 length: 16 residues.

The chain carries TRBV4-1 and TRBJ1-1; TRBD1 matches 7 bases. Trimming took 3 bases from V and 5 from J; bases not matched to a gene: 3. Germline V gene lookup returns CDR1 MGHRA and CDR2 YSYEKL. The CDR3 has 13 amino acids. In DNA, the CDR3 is TGCGCCAGCAGCCACCCGGGACAGACTGAAGCTTTCTTT. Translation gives CASSHPGQTEAFF.

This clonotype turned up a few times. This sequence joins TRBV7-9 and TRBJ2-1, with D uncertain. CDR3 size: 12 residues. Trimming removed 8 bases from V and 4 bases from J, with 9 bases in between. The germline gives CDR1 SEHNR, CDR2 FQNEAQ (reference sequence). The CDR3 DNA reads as TGTGCCAGCCAACAGCCATACAATGAGCAGTTCTTC. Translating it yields CASQQPYNEQFF.

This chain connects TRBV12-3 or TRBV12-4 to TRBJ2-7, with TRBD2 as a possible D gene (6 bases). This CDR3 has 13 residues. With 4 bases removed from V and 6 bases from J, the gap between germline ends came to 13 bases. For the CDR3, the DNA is TGTGCCAGCAGTTGGGGGGTTGGGGGCGAGCAGTACGTC. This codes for CASSWGVGGEQYV.

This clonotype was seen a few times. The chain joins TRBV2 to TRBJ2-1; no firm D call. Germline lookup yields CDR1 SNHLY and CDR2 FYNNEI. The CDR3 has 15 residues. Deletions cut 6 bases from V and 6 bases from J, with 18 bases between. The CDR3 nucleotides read TGTGCCAGCAGGGACCCCCGGAACCCCGGCAATGAGCAGTTCTTC. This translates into CASRDPRNPGNEQFF.

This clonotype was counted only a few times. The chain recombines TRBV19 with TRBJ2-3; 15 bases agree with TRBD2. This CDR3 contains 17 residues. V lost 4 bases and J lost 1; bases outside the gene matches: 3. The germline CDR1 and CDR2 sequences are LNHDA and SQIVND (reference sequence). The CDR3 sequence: CASSTGTSGGRTDTQYF. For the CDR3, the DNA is TGTGCCAGTAGTACCGGGACTAGCGGGGGGCGCACAGATACGCAGTATTTT.

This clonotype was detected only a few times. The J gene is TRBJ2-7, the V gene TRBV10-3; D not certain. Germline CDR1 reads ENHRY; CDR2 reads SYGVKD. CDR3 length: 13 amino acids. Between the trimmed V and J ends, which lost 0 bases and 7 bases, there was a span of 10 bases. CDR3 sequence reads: CAISESAPVEQYV. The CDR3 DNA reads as TGTGCCATCAGTGAGTCCGCCCCGGTTGAGCAGTACGTC.

The CDR3, as DNA: TGTGCCAGCAGGGCAGGGAATCCCGGAAACACCATATATTTT. Protein: CASRAGNPGNTIYF. The V and J genes are TRBV12-3 or TRBV12-4 and TRBJ1-3; TRBD1 might be the D (5 bases). V gave up 6 bases and J gave up 4 bases, with 13 bases separating them. The CDR3 runs 14 residues.

The CDR3 loop reads CASSSPPGQFDTEAFF. CDR3 bases: TGTGCCAGCAGCTCACCCCCGGGACAGTTTGACACTGAAGCTTTCTTT. The chain carries TRBV5-6 and TRBJ1-1; 7 bases map to TRBD1. The CDR3 is 16 residues long. V shed 3 bases and J 3 bases; nucleotides not matched to a gene: 11. Germline V lookup: CDR1 SGHDT, CDR2 YYEEEE.

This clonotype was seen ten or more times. In DNA form, the CDR3 reads TGTGCCAGCAGCTTAGGGACAGGCCACTCTGGGGCCAACGTCCTGACTTTC. It translates to CASSLGTGHSGANVLTF. The chain employs TRBV7-9 and TRBJ2-6; 7 positions match TRBD1. Per the germline V gene, CDR1 is SEHNR and CDR2 is FQNEAQ (reference sequence). The CDR3 extends over 17 amino acids. The V segment lost 1 base and the J segment 0 bases; nucleotides outside the gene matches: 3.

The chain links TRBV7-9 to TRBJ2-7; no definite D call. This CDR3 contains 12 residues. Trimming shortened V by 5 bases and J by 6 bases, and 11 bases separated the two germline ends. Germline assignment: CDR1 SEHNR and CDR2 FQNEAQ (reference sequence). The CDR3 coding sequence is TGTGCCAGCAGCCCTGGAAGCCGCGAGCAGTACGTC. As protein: CASSPGSREQYV.

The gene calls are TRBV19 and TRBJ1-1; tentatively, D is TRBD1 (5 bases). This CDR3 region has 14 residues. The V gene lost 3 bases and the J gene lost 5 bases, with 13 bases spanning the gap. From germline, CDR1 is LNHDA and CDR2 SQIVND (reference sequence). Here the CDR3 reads CASSISWGGTEAFF. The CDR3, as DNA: TGTGCCAGTAGTATTTCATGGGGGGGAACTGAAGCTTTCTTT.

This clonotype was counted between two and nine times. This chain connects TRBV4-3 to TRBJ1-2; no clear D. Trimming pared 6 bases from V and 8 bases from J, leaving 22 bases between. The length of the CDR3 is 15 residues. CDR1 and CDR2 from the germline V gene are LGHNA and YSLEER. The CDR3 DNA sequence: TGCGCCAGCAGTGCGTACCCGGCGGGCTCTAAGGGCTACACCTTC. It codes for CASSAYPAGSKGYTF.

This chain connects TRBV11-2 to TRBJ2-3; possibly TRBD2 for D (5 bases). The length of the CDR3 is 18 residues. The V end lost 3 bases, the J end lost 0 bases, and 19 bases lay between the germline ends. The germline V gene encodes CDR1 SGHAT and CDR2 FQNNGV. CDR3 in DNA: TGTGCCAGCAGCTTGGGTTTTGGTGGCGGGCCGAGCACAGATACGCAGTATTTT. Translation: CASSLGFGGGPSTDTQYF.

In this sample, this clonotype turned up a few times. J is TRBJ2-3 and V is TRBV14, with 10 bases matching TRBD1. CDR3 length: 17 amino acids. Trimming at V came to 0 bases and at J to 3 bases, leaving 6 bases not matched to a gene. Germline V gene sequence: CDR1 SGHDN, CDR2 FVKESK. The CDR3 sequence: CASSQDNWDRGTDTQYF. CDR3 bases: TGTGCCAGCAGCCAAGATAATTGGGACAGGGGAACAGATACGCAGTATTTT.

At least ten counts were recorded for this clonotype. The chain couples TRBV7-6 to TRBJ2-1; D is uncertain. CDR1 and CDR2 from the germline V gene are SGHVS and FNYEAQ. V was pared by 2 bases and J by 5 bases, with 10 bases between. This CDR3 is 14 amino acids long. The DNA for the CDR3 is TGTGCCAGCAGCTTATTGACGAGTGACAATGAGCAGTTCTTC. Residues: CASSLLTSDNEQFF.